Listed here are 16 T cell receptor beta chains from one sample, sequenced in a study of blood T cell repertoires in COVID-19. Clones were sequenced by immunoSEQ multiplex PCR, and TCRdb holds only the in-frame ones, with some missing. Here the sample spans some 100,000 clones, around four fifths being singletons. The material sequenced was peripheral blood. These receptors all come from a woman in her sixties or seventies with acute or convalescent COVID-19.

This sequence joins TRBV28 and TRBJ1-4, with D unclear. CDR1 and CDR2 (germline): MDHEN, SYDVKM. Trimming took 4 bases from V and 4 from J, leaving 16 bases between them. The CDR3 is 16 residues long. The chain's CDR3 is CASSSLVLGFNEKLFF. The CDR3 bases are TGTGCCAGCAGTTCCCTCGTCCTCGGGTTTAATGAAAAACTGTTTTTT.

This chain joins TRBV29-1 and TRBJ1-2; 8 bases match TRBD1. This CDR3 is built from 13 residues. CDR1 and CDR2 (germline): SQVTM, ANQGSEA. V was clipped by 4 bases and J by 2 bases; unmatched bases: 3. The DNA for the CDR3 is TGCAGCGTTGGAACAGGGGGGAACTATGGCTACACCTTC. It specifies CSVGTGGNYGYTF.

The chain carries TRBV5-1 and TRBJ2-4; D may be TRBD1 (6 bases). This CDR3 region has 12 residues. V was pared by 4 bases and J by 8 bases, with 10 bases between. The V gene's germline CDR1 is SGHRS and CDR2 YFSETQ. The CDR3 here is CASSTQGDIQYF. In nucleotides, the CDR3 is TGCGCCAGCAGCACACAGGGAGACATTCAGTACTTC.

This chain links TRBV7-3 with TRBJ2-3; 7 bases map to TRBD1. The CDR3 totals 15 residues. Trimming took 2 bases from V and 3 from J; bases not matched to a gene: 5. CDR1 is SGHTA, CDR2 FQGTGA, per germline. The CDR3 DNA follows: TGTGCCAGCAGCTTATCCCCGGACAGGACAGATACGCAGTATTTT. It is translated as CASSLSPDRTDTQYF.

This clone was counted once. This chain uses TRBV6-2 or TRBV6-3 with TRBJ2-5, with 12 bases lining up with TRBD2. There are 17 residues in the CDR3. Per the germline V gene, CDR1 is MNHEY and CDR2 is SVGEGT. V gave up 2 bases and J gave up 2 bases; unmatched junction bases: 6. As DNA, the CDR3 is TGTGCCAGCAGTTACCATCCGACTAGCGGGGGACAAGAGACCCAGTACTTC. Its translation is CASSYHPTSGGQETQYF.

The J gene is TRBJ2-5, the V gene TRBV19; perhaps TRBD1 as D (5 bases). This CDR3 comprises 17 residues. The germline V and J ends were trimmed by 5 bases and 6 bases, with 25 bases remaining between them. Germline CDR1 LNHDA, CDR2 SQIVND (reference sequence). The CDR3 DNA reads as TGTGCCAGTAGTCTCACGGGTAGGGGATTTGGGGCGAAGACCCAGTACTTC. Translated: CASSLTGRGFGAKTQYF.

The chain employs TRBV15 and TRBJ1-3; D unresolved. The CDR3 runs 18 residues. V shed 0 bases and J shed 3 bases, with 18 bases lying between them. Germline values: CDR1 LNHNV, CDR2 YYDKDF (reference sequence). The CDR3 loop is CATSRDLIGPRGGNTIYF. The CDR3 nucleotides read TGTGCCACCAGCAGAGATCTTATCGGCCCGCGGGGTGGAAACACCATATATTTT.

Only a few counts were recorded for this clone. The chain links TRBV5-1 to TRBJ1-2; 8 bases are a match to TRBD1. The germline gives CDR1 SGHRS, CDR2 YFSETQ. The CDR3 length is 14 residues. The V and J ends lost 2 bases and 2 bases, in that order; junction bases with no gene match: 2. The CDR3 is CASSFGDRNYGYTF. The CDR3 region has the DNA TGCGCCAGCAGCTTCGGGGACAGGAACTATGGCTACACCTTC.

V and J are TRBV19 and TRBJ2-1; 14 nucleotides match TRBD2. CDR3 length: 16 residues. Germline V gene lookup returns CDR1 LNHDA and CDR2 SQIVND (reference sequence). The ends lost 5 bases at V and 6 bases at J; junction bases unmatched: 6. Here the CDR3 DNA reads TGTGCCAGTAGTTCCCGGACTAGCGGGAGGTTCAATGAGCAGTTCTTC. Translation gives CASSSRTSGRFNEQFF. Using reference TRBV19 and TRBJ2-1 for the parts outside the CDR3, the full variable domain is DGGITQSPKYLFRKEGQNVTLSCEQNLNHDAMYWYRQDPGQGLRLIYYSQIVNDFQKGDIAEGYSVSREKKESFPLTVTSAQKNPTAFYLCASSSRTSGRFNEQFFGPGTRLTVL.

The chain carries TRBV5-1 and TRBJ2-3; D perhaps matches TRBD1 (6 bases). The CDR3 runs 16 residues. Germline V lookup: CDR1 SGHRS, CDR2 YFSETQ. V gave up 5 bases and J gave up 2 bases, with 18 bases separating them. The CDR3 loop reads CASRQTGQSNTDTQYF. CDR3 nucleotides: TGCGCCAGCAGACAGACGGGACAAAGCAACACAGATACGCAGTATTTT.

J is TRBJ2-3 and V is TRBV7-3, with TRBD2 matching over 10 bases. V lost 3 bases to trimming and J lost 4 bases; unmatched junction nucleotides: 4. CDR3 length equals 15 residues. The germline V gene has CDR1 SGHTA and CDR2 FQGTGA. CDR3 region: CASSFSGRAADTQYF. CDR3 DNA sequence: TGTGCCAGCAGCTTCAGCGGGAGGGCCGCAGATACGCAGTATTTT.

The chain carries TRBV5-1 and TRBJ1-5, with 8 positions matching TRBD1. V lost 0 bases to trimming and J lost 8 bases; unmatched junction nucleotides: 4. CDR1 and CDR2 (germline): SGHRS, YFSETQ. This CDR3 is built from 14 residues. CDR3 region: CASSLGTGKEPQHF. The CDR3 coding sequence is TGCGCCAGCAGCTTGGGGACAGGGAAGGAGCCCCAGCATTTT.

The CDR3 nucleotides are TGTGCCAGCAGCTTCCGGACTAGCGGGGACACAGATACGCAGTATTTT. It specifies CASSFRTSGDTDTQYF. The chain recombines TRBV11-1 with TRBJ2-3; 12 nucleotides agree with TRBD2. The CDR3 is 16 amino acids. V trimming: 3 bases; J trimming: 2 bases; junction bases outside the gene matches: 3. The germline V gene encodes CDR1 SGHAT and CDR2 FQDESV (reference sequence). Combining the CDR3 with reference TRBV11-1 and TRBJ2-3 gives the whole variable domain EAEVAQSPRYKITEKSQAVAFWCDPISGHATLYWYRQILGQGPELLVQFQDESVVDDSQLPKDRFSAERLKGVDSTLKIQPAELGDSAMYLCASSFRTSGDTDTQYFGPGTRLTVL.

This clone was observed a few times. The DNA of the CDR3 is TGTGCCAGCAGTGAACAGGGGCTCGCTAACTATGGCTACACCTTC. It specifies CASSEQGLANYGYTF. The chain carries TRBV2 and TRBJ1-2, with D possibly matching TRBD1 (6 bases). The germline CDR1 and CDR2 sequences are SNHLY and FYNNEI. Trimming stripped 2 bases from V and 0 bases from J, with 10 bases between. The CDR3 consists of 15 residues. Looking up the rest from reference TRBV2 and TRBJ1-2 gives the full variable domain: EPEVTQTPSHQVTQMGQEVILRCVPISNHLYFYWYRQILGQKVEFLVSFYNNEISEKSEIFDDQFSVERPDGSNFTLKIRSTKLEDSAMYFCASSEQGLANYGYTFGSGTRLTVV.

V is TRBV7-3 and J is TRBJ2-7; 10 positions match TRBD1. Per the germline V gene, CDR1 is SGHTA and CDR2 is FQGTGA. This CDR3 spans 15 amino acids. V shed 2 bases and J 6 bases; nucleotides not matched to a gene: 7. CDR3 sequence reads: CASSLEGTGAGEQYF. CDR3 bases: TGTGCCAGCAGCTTAGAAGGGACAGGGGCTGGCGAGCAGTACTTC.

CDR3 in amino acids: CASSRAPTESYGYTF. Here the CDR3 DNA reads TGTGCCAGCAGTCGCGCCCCGACAGAAAGCTATGGCTACACCTTC. The J gene is TRBJ1-2, the V gene TRBV28, with D maybe TRBD1 (5 bases). The CDR3 is 15 residues long. With 5 bases removed from V and 4 bases from J, the gap between germline ends came to 17 bases. The germline gives CDR1 MDHEN, CDR2 SYDVKM.